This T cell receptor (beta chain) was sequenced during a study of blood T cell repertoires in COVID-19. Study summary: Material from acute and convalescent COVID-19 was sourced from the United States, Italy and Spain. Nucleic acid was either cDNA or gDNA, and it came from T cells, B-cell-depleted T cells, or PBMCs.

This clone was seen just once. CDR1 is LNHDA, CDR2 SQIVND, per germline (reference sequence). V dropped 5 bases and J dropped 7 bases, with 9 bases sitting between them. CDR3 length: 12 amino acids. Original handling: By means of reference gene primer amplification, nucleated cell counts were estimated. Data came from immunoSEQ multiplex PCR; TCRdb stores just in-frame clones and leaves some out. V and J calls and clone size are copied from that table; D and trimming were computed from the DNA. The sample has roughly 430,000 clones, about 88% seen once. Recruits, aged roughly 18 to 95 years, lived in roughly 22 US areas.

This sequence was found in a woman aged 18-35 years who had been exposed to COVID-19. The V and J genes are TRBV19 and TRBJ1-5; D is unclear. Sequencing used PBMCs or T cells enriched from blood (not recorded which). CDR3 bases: TGTGCCAGTAGTTACGGGAACCAGCCCCAGCATTTT. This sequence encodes CASSYGNQPQHF.